A selection of T cell receptor beta chains follows, all from one sample in a study of blood T cell repertoires in COVID-19. Assay used: immunoSEQ multiplex PCR; TCRdb lists only in-frame clones, some missing. Of fewer than 400,000 clones listed, 80% to 90% are singletons. Sequences were obtained from PBMCs or T cells enriched from blood (not recorded which). Source of these receptors: a man aged 25 to 45 who had recovered from COVID-19. Both conserved end residues are part of each CDR3. A D gene is named only where the DNA matches it firmly. Only part of the rows carry a size: once, few, many, or a class if the clone is expanded.

NA	TRBV21-1	NA	15	TRBJ1-1	CASGPLENMNTEAFF	TGTGCCAGCGGGCCGTTAGAGAATATGAACACTGAAGCTTTCTTT
NA	TRBV5-1	NA	16	TRBJ2-6	CASSFDATSGANVLTF	TGCGCCAGCAGCTTTGATGCTACCTCTGGGGCCAACGTCCTGACTTTC
TRBD2	TRBV4-1	NA	16	TRBJ2-5	CASSQGVAGASETQYF	TGCGCCAGCAGCCAAGGGGTAGCGGGGGCGTCGGAGACCCAGTACTTC
TRBD1	TRBV27	NA	18	TRBJ1-5	CASRPGTGPLYSNQPQHF	TGTGCCAGCAGGCCCGGGACAGGACCCCTGTATAGCAATCAGCCCCAGCATTTT
NA	TRBV2	NA	16	TRBJ1-6	CASSEALGVEGSPLHF	TGTGCCAGCAGTGAAGCGCTCGGGGTGGAAGGTTCACCCCTCCACTTT
NA	TRBV25-1	NA	14	TRBJ2-7	CASSEYNAGPEQYF	TGTGCCAGCAGTGAATATAACGCAGGGCCCGAGCAGTACTTC
TRBD2	TRBV19	once	17	TRBJ2-3	CASSIEVAGTRTDTQYF	TGTGCCAGTAGTATAGAGGTAGCGGGGACCCGTACAGATACGCAGTATTTT
TRBD1	TRBV4-2	NA	16	TRBJ1-5	CASSQVAGTGNQPQHF	TGTGCCAGCAGCCAAGTCGCCGGGACAGGGAATCAGCCCCAGCATTTT
TRBD2	TRBV7-2	once	14	TRBJ2-7	CASSLTSGGYEQYF	TGTGCCAGCAGCTTAACCTCGGGGGGATACGAGCAGTACTTC
TRBD1	TRBV7-2	NA	15	TRBJ1-2	CASSSRQGSNYGYTF	TGTGCCAGCAGCTCACGACAGGGCTCTAACTATGGCTACACCTTC
NA	TRBV5-1	NA	15	TRBJ1-4	CASSPTGATNEKLFF	TGCGCCAGCAGCCCGACGGGAGCAACTAATGAAAAACTGTTTTTT
NA	TRBV7-2	many	16	TRBJ2-3	CASSLLGIRGPDTQYF	TGTGCCAGCAGCTTACTAGGGATCAGGGGTCCAGATACGCAGTATTTT
NA	TRBV4-2	NA	12	TRBJ2-2	CASSHGTGELFF	TGTGCCAGCAGCCACGGTACCGGGGAGCTGTTTTTT
TRBD1	TRBV7-9	NA	15	TRBJ1-1	CASSSSGTGNTEAFF	TGTGCCAGCAGCTCGTCCGGGACAGGGAACACTGAAGCTTTCTTT